The 16 T cell receptor beta chains given below trace back to one sample, sequenced in a study of control samples from healthy donors and cancer patients. The table came from immunoSEQ multiplex PCR; TCRdb's copy has only in-frame clones and leaves some out. The sample comprises around 130,000 clones, 87% of which are singletons, and 9.5% to 13% rests with the top ten. Source material: blood. These receptors came from a man aged 25-45 years in good health.

The chain joins TRBV2 to TRBJ2-4, with D perhaps matching TRBD1 or TRBD2 (6 bases each). The CDR3 spans 14 residues. The V gene's germline CDR1 is SNHLY and CDR2 FYNNEI. Trimming removed 5 bases from V and 7 bases from J, with 15 bases in between. The chain's CDR3 is CASSTKRGRNIQYF. CDR3 DNA: TGTGCCAGCAGTACCAAAAGGGGGAGGAACATTCAGTACTTC.

The count of this clone is one. The J gene is TRBJ1-5, the V gene TRBV19; no definite D call. Germline lookup yields CDR1 LNHDA and CDR2 SQIVND (reference sequence). V lost 3 bases to trimming and J lost 11 bases, with 17 bases between them. The CDR3 consists of 14 residues. The CDR3 DNA is TGTGCCAGTAGTATCGGCAGACACCCTGGGTCCCAGCATTTT. This gives the protein CASSIGRHPGSQHF.

The V gene is TRBV6-2 or TRBV6-3, the J gene TRBJ1-1; D call uncertain. CDR1 MNHEY and CDR2 SVGEGT come from the germline V gene. The germline V and J ends were trimmed by 2 bases and 3 bases, with 7 bases remaining between them. This CDR3 has 13 residues. This CDR3 reads CASSYAQYTEAFF. The DNA of the CDR3 is TGTGCCAGCAGTTACGCCCAGTACACTGAAGCTTTCTTT.

This clone was observed once. The rearrangement links TRBV7-8 to TRBJ1-5, with D possibly being TRBD1 (5 bases). The CDR3 totals 15 residues. Between the trimmed V and J ends, which lost 5 bases and 0 bases, there was a span of 11 bases. Germline CDR1 SGHVS, CDR2 FQNEAQ. CDR3 protein: CASSRGAISNQPQHF. The CDR3 region has the DNA TGTGCCAGCAGCAGGGGAGCTATTAGCAATCAGCCCCAGCATTTT.

This clone has only one observation. The chain carries TRBV15 and TRBJ2-7; D is unresolved. CDR1 is LNHNV, CDR2 YYDKDF, per germline (reference sequence). The ends were cut back, 4 bases at V and 2 bases at J, with 9 bases in the middle. This CDR3 is built from 13 residues. The CDR3, as DNA: TGTGCCACCAGCACTTCAGACGCCTACGAGCAGTACTTC. It translates to CATSTSDAYEQYF.

V gene TRBV18 combines with J gene TRBJ2-5; D is perhaps TRBD1 (5 bases). The CDR3 is 14 amino acids. Between the trimmed V and J ends, which lost 2 bases and 7 bases, there was a span of 14 bases. CDR1 and CDR2 (germline): KGHSH, LQKENI. CDR3 protein: CASSPTQGAGTQYF. CDR3 nucleotide sequence: TGTGCCAGCTCACCAACGCAAGGGGCAGGGACCCAGTACTTC.

The rearrangement uses TRBV15 and TRBJ1-2, with TRBD1 matching over 7 bases. Germline V CDR1 and CDR2: LNHNV, YYDKDF (reference sequence). Trimming at V came to 1 base and at J to 3 bases, leaving 5 bases not matched to a gene. This CDR3 contains 15 residues. CDR3 sequence: CATSRAAGGDYGYTF. CDR3 sequence (DNA): TGTGCCACCAGCAGAGCGGCAGGGGGTGACTATGGCTACACCTTC.

The rearrangement links TRBV6-6 to TRBJ1-1; D remains ambiguous. The germline V and J ends were trimmed by 5 bases and 1 base, with 14 bases remaining between them. The CDR3 runs to 15 residues. Germline V gives CDR1 MNHNY, CDR2 SVGAGI (reference sequence). DNA of the CDR3: TGTGCCAGCAGTCCCCAGGCACGTGGGAACACTGAAGCTTTCTTT. Its protein product is CASSPQARGNTEAFF.

In this sample, this clone turned up once. The chain employs TRBV11-3 and TRBJ1-4; D perhaps matches TRBD1 (5 bases). Trimming cost V 0 bases and J 3 bases, with 5 bases left between them. CDR3 size: 14 residues. Germline CDR1 is SGHNT and CDR2 is YENEEA. The CDR3, as DNA: TGTGCCAGCAGCTTAGAAGGGGCTAATGAAAAACTGTTTTTT. Amino acids: CASSLEGANEKLFF.

This clone was detected once. This chain joins TRBV19 and TRBJ1-1, with 7 nucleotides matching TRBD1. With 8 bases clipped from V and 5 bases from J, the junction kept 2 bases outside the gene matches. CDR3 length: 11 amino acids. Germline CDR1 is LNHDA and CDR2 is SQIVND (reference sequence). CDR3 region: CASGTVTEAFF. CDR3 DNA sequence: TGTGCCAGTGGGACAGTTACTGAAGCTTTCTTT.

In this sample, this clone turned up a few times. This rearrangement joins TRBV28 to TRBJ1-5; D gene ambiguous. CDR3 length: 14 residues. Germline CDR1 and CDR2: MDHEN and SYDVKM. The V end lost 7 bases, the J end lost 1 base, and 11 bases lay between the germline ends. This CDR3 reads CASTLTLSNQPQHF. The CDR3 region has the DNA TGTGCCAGCACCCTGACGTTAAGCAATCAGCCCCAGCATTTT.

This chain uses TRBV19 with TRBJ1-1; 8 positions agree with TRBD1. Germline CDR1 LNHDA, CDR2 SQIVND (reference sequence). The CDR3 is 14 amino acids. J was trimmed by 2 bases and V by 6 bases; bases with no gene match: 5. The CDR3 DNA reads as TGTGCCAGTAGCGCCGGACAGGGAAACACTGAAGCTTTCTTT. Its protein product is CASSAGQGNTEAFF.

This chain connects TRBV30 to TRBJ2-5; D is unresolved. The CDR3 loop spans 14 amino acids. The germline V gene has CDR1 GTSNPN and CDR2 SVGIG (reference sequence). The germline V and J ends were trimmed by 3 bases and 2 bases, with 13 bases remaining between them. The CDR3: CAWSGRYPQETQYF. For the CDR3, the DNA is TGTGCCTGGAGCGGGCGATACCCTCAAGAGACCCAGTACTTC.

This sequence joins TRBV2 and TRBJ1-2; D is ambiguous. This CDR3 has 14 residues. V was cut by 10 bases and J by 0 bases, with 15 bases left in between. Germline V CDR1 and CDR2: SNHLY, FYNNEI. The CDR3 DNA reads as TGTGCCACCTGGACGGGGTTAGCTAACTATGGCTACACCTTC. Protein sequence: CATWTGLANYGYTF.

The J gene is TRBJ2-3, the V gene TRBV15; possible D gene TRBD1, 5 bases. The CDR3 covers 14 residues. The V gene lost 8 bases and the J gene lost 0 bases, with 12 bases spanning the gap. The germline gives CDR1 LNHNV, CDR2 YYDKDF (reference sequence). This CDR3 is CATGTGPSTDTQYF. CDR3 bases: TGTGCCACCGGAACAGGACCTAGCACAGATACGCAGTATTTT.

The chain recombines TRBV11-3 with TRBJ1-1, with 7 bases fitting TRBD1. V trimming: 0 bases; J trimming: 7 bases; junction bases outside the gene matches: 5. From germline, CDR1 is SGHNT and CDR2 YENEEA. The CDR3 totals 14 residues. This chain's CDR3 is CASSLEGGFGEAFF. The DNA of the CDR3 is TGTGCCAGCAGCTTAGAAGGGGGCTTTGGTGAAGCTTTCTTT.